This T cell receptor beta chain was captured in a study of cytomegalovirus exposure and HLA in healthy donors. Study-wide points: Based on reports, TCR beta sequences accurately predicted HLA-A and HLA-B alleles for most subjects. Using a false discovery rate of 0.05, a later analysis showed that 15,000 to 20,000 TCR beta sequences were associated with HLA alleles. The sole available immune exposure information was CMV serostatus. A later analysis revealed that TCR association rates differed between HLA loci, peaking at DRB1 and bottoming out at HLA-C.

This CDR3 region has 14 residues. Trimming shortened V by 2 bases and J by 5 bases, and 8 bases separated the two germline ends. Germline V gives CDR1 SGDLS, CDR2 YYNGEE. Both 60 Vbeta primers and 13 Jbeta primers went into the PCR. Sequencing was performed with immunoSEQ multiplex PCR; in TCRdb, only in-frame clones are kept and a portion is missing. The sample has some 130,000 clones; around 79% are singletons. In regard to this clone: Its antigen is not identified.

The J gene is TRBJ1-6, the V gene TRBV9; D is undetermined. The sample was PBMCs. The origin of this receptor is a male donor in good health and CMV-seronegative. The CDR3 here is CASSVRVDNSPLHF. In DNA, the CDR3 is TGTGCCAGCAGCGTGCGGGTAGATAATTCACCCCTCCACTTT. Full variable domain (remainder filled in from reference TRBV9 and TRBJ1-6): DSGVTQTPKHLITATGQRVTLRCSPRSGDLSVYWYQQSLDQGLQFLIQYYNGEERAKGNILERFSAQQFPDLHSELNLSSLELGDSALYFCASSVRVDNSPLHFGNGTRLTVT.